Following are 25 T cell receptor beta chains from one sample sequenced in a study of post-analysis software for immune sequencing data. General study results and limits: Five TRBV segments, including TRBV5-6, TRBV5-1 and TRBV20-1, were more frequent in patients than controls.

The TCR beta cDNA libraries carried unique molecular identifiers. TCRdb reprocessed the PCR reads with MiXCR, giving one entry per CDR3 protein. The data hold about 180,000 distinct CDR3 sequences, with around 30% observed a single time. Their antigen targets remain unknown. Source material: blood. Source of these receptors: a girl between 10 and 17 years old with multiple sclerosis.

V is TRBV3-1 and J is TRBJ2-4; 7 bases align to TRBD2. Germline trimming cut 4 bases from V and 2 bases from J; bases unmatched to any gene: 5. Germline CDR1 and CDR2: LGHDT and YNNKEL (reference sequence). The CDR3 is 15 residues long. The DNA of the CDR3 is TGTGCCAGCAGCCGGGAGGGCCTTACCAAAAACATTCAGTACTTC. Its protein product is CASSREGLTKNIQYF.

The chain couples TRBV7-2 to TRBJ2-1; 9 nucleotides match TRBD2. J was trimmed by 8 bases and V by 5 bases; bases with no gene match: 10. Germline V gene lookup returns CDR1 SGHTA and CDR2 FQGNSA. The CDR3 spans 15 residues. The DNA of the CDR3 is TGTGCCAGCAGCCATCCGGGACTAGCCGGTGATGAGCAGTTCTTC. Its translation is CASSHPGLAGDEQFF.

With regard to this clonotype: Without the conserved terminal phenylalanine or tryptophan, this CDR3 likely stems from a read error. The gene calls are TRBV7-8 and TRBJ2-2; D gene unclear. V gave up 5 bases and J gave up 4 bases, with 17 bases separating them. CDR3 size: 16 residues. Germline assignment: CDR1 SGHVS and CDR2 FQNEAQ. CDR3 sequence reads: CASSRSVQSSTGELFL. The DNA for the CDR3 is TGTGCCAGCAGCCGTTCGGTGCAATCCAGCACCGGGGAGCTGTTTTTG.

This clonotype was detected only a few times. The rearrangement links TRBV4-1 to TRBJ2-3; 8 bases map to TRBD1. This CDR3 has 15 residues. Germline assignment: CDR1 MGHRA and CDR2 YSYEKL. V dropped 2 bases and J dropped 3; count of bases not matched to a gene: 4. The CDR3 region is CASSQPGQGTDTQYF. The CDR3 bases are TGCGCCAGCAGCCAACCCGGACAGGGAACAGATACGCAGTATTTT.

The chain has TRBV5-1 and TRBJ1-5; D may be TRBD1 (5 bases). The ends were cut back, 4 bases at V and 2 bases at J, with 16 bases in the middle. The CDR3 length is 16 residues. Per germline, CDR1 SGHRS and CDR2 YFSETQ. This chain's CDR3 is CASSTGRTGGNQPQHF. As DNA, the CDR3 is TGCGCCAGCAGCACCGGACGTACGGGGGGCAATCAGCCCCAGCATTTT.

In regard to this clonotype: With a much larger clone just one base away, this may be a read error. The rearrangement uses TRBV25-1 and TRBJ2-1; perhaps TRBD2 as D (6 bases). Per germline, CDR1 MGHDK and CDR2 SYGVNS. The length of the CDR3 is 14 residues. Written as DNA, the CDR3 is TGTACCAGTCATTCAGGAGGGAGATACAATGAGCAGTTCTTC. This gives the protein CTSHSGGRYNEQFF.

J is TRBJ2-5 and V is TRBV5-6; 7 bases fit TRBD2. V was clipped by 4 bases and J by 3 bases; unmatched bases: 9. Germline CDR1 reads SGHDT; CDR2 reads YYEEEE. The CDR3 sequence is 15 residues long. The CDR3 bases are TGTGCCAGCAGCCCCGGTTGGGCGGGAGAAGAGACCCAGTACTTC. This sequence encodes CASSPGWAGEETQYF.

The chain carries TRBV29-1 and TRBJ1-2; D possibly corresponds to TRBD1 (5 bases). Germline V gives CDR1 SQVTM, CDR2 ANQGSEA. V lost 3 bases to trimming and J lost 8 bases, with 19 bases between them. This CDR3 is 14 amino acids long. CDR3 in DNA: TGCAGCGTTGACCCGGGGACGGAAGGGTACGGCTACACCTTC. This codes for CSVDPGTEGYGYTF.

This clonotype was counted between two and nine times. CDR3 region: CASSLPGLGPRNEQFF. For the CDR3, the DNA is TGTGCCAGCAGTTTACCCGGACTGGGGCCCCGCAATGAGCAGTTCTTC. This chain uses TRBV28 with TRBJ2-1; D assignment may be TRBD1 or TRBD2 (5 bases each). Germline loops: CDR1 MDHEN, CDR2 SYDVKM. V was clipped by 2 bases and J by 6 bases, with 17 bases between them. The CDR3 loop spans 16 amino acids. Drawing the rest from reference TRBV28 and TRBJ2-1, the complete variable domain is DVKVTQSSRYLVKRTGEKVFLECVQDMDHENMFWYRQDPGLGLRLIYFSYDVKMKEKGDIPEGYSVSREKKERFSLILESASTNQTSMYLCASSLPGLGPRNEQFFGPGTRLTVL.

This clonotype appeared many times. The chain is built from TRBV24-1 and TRBJ2-3; TRBD1 matches at 7 bases. J was trimmed by 2 bases and V by 2 bases; bases with no gene match: 9. This CDR3 is 17 amino acids long. The germline CDR1 and CDR2 sequences are KGHDR and SFDVKD. The CDR3 reads CATSDSSTGDDTDTQYF. CDR3 coding DNA: TGTGCCACCAGTGATTCGTCCACAGGGGATGACACAGATACGCAGTATTTT.

Many counts were recorded for this clonotype. The J gene is TRBJ1-2, the V gene TRBV10-3; D might be TRBD1 (5 bases). Germline V CDR1 and CDR2: ENHRY, SYGVKD. V dropped 3 bases and J dropped 2 bases, with 10 bases sitting between them. This CDR3 contains 14 residues. CDR3 region: CAISENRDNYGYTF. CDR3 DNA sequence: TGTGCCATCAGTGAAAATCGGGACAACTATGGCTACACCTTC.

This clonotype was seen many times. The chain has TRBV6-5 and TRBJ1-5; TRBD1 is a possible D gene (6 bases). Deletions cut 10 bases from V and 7 bases from J, with 17 bases between. Germline loops: CDR1 MNHEY, CDR2 SVGAGI. CDR3 length equals 13 residues. The CDR3 reads CATGSGAAQPQHF. DNA of the CDR3: TGTGCCACCGGATCAGGGGCGGCGCAGCCCCAGCATTTT.

This clonotype was recorded a few times. The genes are TRBV4-3 and TRBJ2-1; 7 bases line up with TRBD2. This CDR3 comprises 17 residues. CDR1 is LGHNA and CDR2 is YSLEER in the germline V gene. After removal of 0 bases from V and 4 bases from J, the junction contained 9 bases not matched to a gene. CDR3 loop: CASSQDGGGVEYNEQFF. In nucleotides, the CDR3 is TGCGCCAGCAGCCAAGATGGGGGGGGGGTCGAATACAATGAGCAGTTCTTC.

In its sample, this clonotype was seen a few times. The chain uses TRBV5-4 and TRBJ1-1, with D unresolved. Germline values: CDR1 SGHNT, CDR2 YYREEE (reference sequence). CDR3 length: 13 amino acids. The V and J ends lost 1 base and 5 bases respectively, with 9 bases between them. The CDR3 loop reads CASSLWVGTEAFF. In DNA form, the CDR3 reads TGTGCCAGCAGCTTGTGGGTCGGGACTGAAGCTTTCTTT.

This clonotype was seen at least ten times. The chain recombines TRBV28 with TRBJ2-3, with 12 bases fitting TRBD2. Germline V gene lookup returns CDR1 MDHEN and CDR2 SYDVKM. Trimming at V came to 6 bases and at J to 5 bases, leaving 0 bases not matched to a gene. The CDR3 length is 13 residues. The CDR3 DNA follows: TGTGCCAGCAGGACTAGCGGGAGAGATACGCAGTATTTT. This encodes CASRTSGRDTQYF.

The chain couples TRBV20-1 to TRBJ2-2; D call uncertain. Trimming left V 4 bases short and J 5 bases short, with 14 bases between. The CDR3 consists of 14 residues. The germline V gene encodes CDR1 DFQATT and CDR2 SNEGSKA (reference sequence). This chain's CDR3 is CSAMAGFVTGELFF. The CDR3 DNA reads TGCAGTGCTATGGCAGGTTTTGTTACCGGGGAGCTGTTTTTT.

J is TRBJ2-7 and V is TRBV20-1; 7 nucleotides align to TRBD2. Germline V lookup: CDR1 DFQATT, CDR2 SNEGSKA (reference sequence). The trim removed 3 bases at V and 4 bases at J, leaving 12 bases unmatched. This CDR3 is 15 amino acids long. The chain's CDR3 is CSARSPPSGAYEQYF. For the CDR3, the DNA is TGCAGTGCTAGGAGCCCCCCCAGCGGGGCTTACGAGCAGTACTTC.

In its sample, this clonotype was seen many times. This CDR3 is CSVELTVAGELYEQYF. DNA of the CDR3: TGCAGCGTTGAATTAACAGTAGCGGGAGAACTTTACGAGCAGTACTTC. The gene calls are TRBV29-1 and TRBJ2-7; 9 nucleotides line up with TRBD2. With 2 bases clipped from V and 4 bases from J, the junction kept 12 bases outside the gene matches. The CDR3 covers 16 residues. The V gene's germline CDR1 is SQVTM and CDR2 ANQGSEA.

This clonotype was seen a handful of times. Being one base from a much bigger clone, this may be a read error. The V call is TRBV12-3 or TRBV12-4, the J call TRBJ2-1; the D gene is possibly TRBD2 (6 bases). The CDR3 extends over 13 amino acids. The CDR3 loop is CASSLKGRNGQFF. The CDR3 DNA reads as TGTGCCAGCAGTTTAAAAGGGAGGAATGGGCAGTTCTTC.

This rearrangement joins TRBV20-1 to TRBJ1-6, with a possible D match to TRBD1 (6 bases). Trimming took off 4 bases at V and 1 base at J, with 17 bases between the two ends. This CDR3 has 17 residues. Germline V gene lookup returns CDR1 DFQATT and CDR2 SNEGSKA (reference sequence). CDR3 loop: CSAIEGGGFSYNSPLHF. The CDR3 DNA follows: TGCAGTGCTATCGAAGGGGGGGGCTTTTCCTATAATTCACCCCTCCACTTT.

This clonotype was detected ten times or more. The chain couples TRBV6-5 to TRBJ2-3; TRBD2 matches at 8 bases. There are 16 residues in the CDR3. CDR1 is MNHEY, CDR2 SVGAGI, per germline. With 5 bases clipped from V and 4 bases from J, the junction kept 11 bases outside the gene matches. The CDR3 DNA reads as TGTGCCAGCAGTAAACCGGGACTAGGACCTTCAGATACGCAGTATTTT. This gives the protein CASSKPGLGPSDTQYF.

Only one count was recorded for this clonotype. The chain is built from TRBV10-3 and TRBJ2-2; TRBD1 might be the D (7 bases). The CDR3 covers 15 residues. Trimming left V 4 bases short and J 4 bases short, with 13 bases between. Germline CDR1 reads ENHRY; CDR2 reads SYGVKD. The CDR3 is CAISAGGLGTGELFF. DNA of the CDR3: TGTGCCATCAGTGCAGGGGGGTTGGGCACCGGGGAGCTGTTTTTT.

In its sample, this clonotype was seen many times. V and J are TRBV28 and TRBJ2-5; the D gene is possibly TRBD1 (6 bases). V was shortened by 6 bases and J by 2 bases, with 13 bases between the two germline ends. Germline CDR1 is MDHEN and CDR2 is SYDVKM. This CDR3 contains 14 residues. The CDR3: CASSDRSGQETQYF. CDR3 nucleotide sequence: TGTGCCAGCAGCGACAGGTCGGGACAAGAGACCCAGTACTTC.

Note on this clonotype: Germline and junction disagree at one end, which may indicate a read error. The chain is built from TRBV20-1 and TRBJ1-4; D unresolved. Gene TRBJ2-2 matches the end of the DNA better, so the J call may be wrong. The CDR3 consists of 14 residues. Germline V lookup: CDR1 DFQATT, CDR2 SNEGSKA (reference sequence). The CDR3 sequence is CSVRDTLSPGELFF. CDR3 nucleotides: TGCAGTGTTAGAGATACACTTAGCCCCGGGGAGCTGTTTTTT.

The chain carries TRBV13 and TRBJ2-7; perhaps TRBD1 as D (5 bases). V gave up 4 bases and J gave up 4 bases, with 8 bases separating them. Germline V gene sequence: CDR1 PRHDT, CDR2 FYEKMQ (reference sequence). CDR3 length: 12 amino acids. The CDR3 is CASSYDRYEQYF. The CDR3 region has the DNA TGTGCCAGCAGCTACGACAGATACGAGCAGTACTTC.